Shown below are 16 T cell receptor beta chains from a single sample sequenced in a study of regulatory T cells in long-lasting Graves disease. For TCR beta, libraries came from iRepertoire HTBI primers and Arm-PCR of CDR3 regions. TCRdb called the multiplex PCR reads again in MiXCR, with one record for every CDR3 protein. The table has about 200,000 distinct CDR3 sequences, approximately 18% seen once. Documented time point: newly diagnosed GD, antithyroid drugs for less than 3 months. After RNA was extracted from PBMCs, the TCR library was made from it. This same sample was also part of a study on T cells in Graves' hyperthyroidism and ophthalmopathy.

Sequences were derived from peripheral blood mononuclear cells (PBMCs), sampled at new diagnosis, from a patient treated with antithyroid drugs. These receptors all come from a woman in her twenties or thirties with Graves disease.

This clonotype was seen many times. The rearrangement joins TRBV19 to TRBJ1-4; D gene uncertain. The CDR3 is made up of 14 amino acids. The germline V gene encodes CDR1 LNHDA and CDR2 SQIVND (reference sequence). Trimming shortened V by 6 bases and J by 4 bases, and 12 bases separated the two germline ends. CDR3 nucleotides: TGTGCCAGTAGCACCGACGGATTTAATGAAAAACTGTTTTTT. Translated: CASSTDGFNEKLFF.

In this sample, this clonotype turned up many times. The chain uses TRBV5-8 and TRBJ2-4; D unclear. Trimming removed 0 bases at V and 0 bases at J, with 13 bases between. CDR1 and CDR2 from the germline V gene are SGHTS and YDEGEE. This CDR3 spans 17 amino acids. The CDR3, as DNA: TGTGCCAGCAGCTTGGACATAGGGATACTAGCCAAAAACATTCAGTACTTC. Its translation is CASSLDIGILAKNIQYF.

This clonotype was counted many times. The chain has TRBV11-3 and TRBJ1-2, with TRBD1 matching 8 bases. Germline values: CDR1 SGHNT, CDR2 YENEEA. J gave up 8 bases and V 4 bases, and 9 bases lay outside the gene matches. The CDR3 has 14 residues. This chain's CDR3 is CASSSRTGRGGYTF. In DNA form, the CDR3 reads TGTGCCAGCAGCTCGAGGACAGGGAGAGGCGGCTACACCTTC.

This clonotype appeared many times. This chain links TRBV19 with TRBJ2-1; D might be TRBD2 (6 bases). CDR3 size: 15 residues. V was shortened by 3 bases and J by 0 bases, with 9 bases between the two germline ends. Germline CDR1 reads LNHDA; CDR2 reads SQIVND (reference sequence). The CDR3 sequence: CASSITGSSYNEQFF. As DNA, the CDR3 is TGTGCCAGTAGTATCACCGGGAGCTCCTACAATGAGCAGTTCTTC.

This clonotype showed up many times. The chain employs TRBV19 and TRBJ2-1, with 10 nucleotides matching TRBD2. Germline trimming cut 6 bases from V and 8 bases from J; bases unmatched to any gene: 19. CDR1 and CDR2 (germline): LNHDA, SQIVND (reference sequence). This CDR3 has 18 residues. This CDR3 is CASSLRPPLAGLRDEQFF. Written as DNA, the CDR3 is TGTGCCAGTAGCCTCCGTCCCCCACTAGCGGGGCTGAGGGATGAGCAGTTCTTC.

This clonotype was seen ten or more times. The chain couples TRBV29-1 to TRBJ1-3; D possibly corresponds to TRBD1 (6 bases). The CDR3 spans 16 residues. V was shortened by 4 bases and J by 0 bases, with 16 bases between the two germline ends. Germline CDR1 is SQVTM and CDR2 is ANQGSEA. CDR3 bases: TGCAGCGTTGGCCTTCCGGGGGGCGGCTCTGGAAACACCATATATTTT. As protein: CSVGLPGGGSGNTIYF.

This clonotype was detected many times. The chain is built from TRBV2 and TRBJ2-7; D possibly matches TRBD1 or TRBD2 (6 bases each). V was shortened by 6 bases and J by 4 bases, with 16 bases between the two germline ends. CDR1 and CDR2 from the germline V gene are SNHLY and FYNNEI. The CDR3 runs 14 residues. The CDR3 DNA follows: TGTGCCAGCAGGAGAGGGGGGAATTCATACGAGCAGTACTTC. Translated, it gives CASRRGGNSYEQYF.

The V call is TRBV28, the J call TRBJ2-7, with a possible D match to TRBD2 (6 bases). The CDR3 extends over 14 amino acids. Trimming left V 2 bases short and J 3 bases short, with 11 bases between. Germline V gives CDR1 MDHEN, CDR2 SYDVKM. This chain's CDR3 is CASSLAPGLYEQYF. In DNA, the CDR3 is TGTGCCAGCAGTTTAGCCCCGGGACTCTACGAGCAGTACTTC. The whole variable domain, remainder taken from reference TRBV28 and TRBJ2-7, is DVKVTQSSRYLVKRTGEKVFLECVQDMDHENMFWYRQDPGLGLRLIYFSYDVKMKEKGDIPEGYSVSREKKERFSLILESASTNQTSMYLCASSLAPGLYEQYFGPGTRLTVT.

Comments on this clonotype: A read error may explain this, as a much larger clone is one base away. The chain combines TRBV6-4 with TRBJ1-1, with D possibly matching TRBD1 (6 bases). With 6 bases removed from V and 1 base from J, the gap between germline ends came to 12 bases. The germline V gene has CDR1 MRHNA and CDR2 SNTAGT. The CDR3 spans 14 residues. This chain's CDR3 is CASRSQGPNTEAFF. The DNA of the CDR3 is TGTGCCAGCAGATCACAGGGTCCGAACACTGAAGCTTTCTTT.

This clonotype was found many times. The V gene is TRBV24-1, the J gene TRBJ1-5; D unclear. Per germline, CDR1 KGHDR and CDR2 SFDVKD. V dropped 3 bases and J dropped 2 bases, with 10 bases sitting between them. This CDR3 has 15 amino acids. CDR3 in amino acids: CATSDATAGNQPQHF. The CDR3 DNA reads TGTGCCACCAGTGATGCGACGGCAGGCAATCAGCCCCAGCATTTT.

This clonotype was detected only a few times. A read error may explain this, as a much larger clone is one base away. No conserved phenylalanine or tryptophan is present at the end of the CDR3, so a read error is the likely explanation. The rearrangement uses TRBV12-3 or TRBV12-4 and TRBJ1-5; no clear D. V was clipped by 4 bases and J by 4 bases, with 11 bases between them. The CDR3 runs to 14 residues. As DNA, the CDR3 is TGTGCCAGCAGTTCCGGGAATTTAAATCAGCCCCAGCATCTT. Its protein is CASSSGNLNQPQHL.

Worth noting for this clonotype: A much larger clone lies a single base off, so this may be a read error. The V call is TRBV5-1, the J call TRBJ1-4; TRBD1 agrees at 7 bases. V was clipped by 8 bases and J by 8 bases; unmatched bases: 12. The CDR3 has 14 amino acids. Per the germline V gene, CDR1 is SGHRS and CDR2 is YFSETQ. In DNA, the CDR3 is TGCGCCAGTCAAGTAGGGGGCGGTGAGGAAAAACTGTTTTTT. This sequence encodes CASQVGGGEEKLFF.

This clonotype was seen ten or more times. The gene calls are TRBV11-3 and TRBJ1-6, with D uncertain. Deletions cut 2 bases from V and 7 bases from J, with 9 bases between. The CDR3 totals 14 residues. Germline V gene data show CDR1 as SGHNT and CDR2 as YENEEA. DNA for the CDR3: TGTGCCAGCAGCTTAATAATGGGAAATTCACCCCTCCACTTT. This sequence encodes CASSLIMGNSPLHF.

The rearrangement uses TRBV4-1 and TRBJ1-3; TRBD1 matches 11 bases. This CDR3 has 18 residues. V dropped 3 bases and J dropped 4; count of bases not matched to a gene: 11. The germline CDR1 and CDR2 sequences are MGHRA and YSYEKL. The chain's CDR3 is CASSQNTRTGGKGNTIYF. CDR3 nucleotides: TGCGCCAGCAGCCAGAATACTCGGACAGGGGGCAAGGGAAACACCATATATTTT.

The chain recombines TRBV20-1 with TRBJ2-1; the D is unclear. There are 14 residues in the CDR3. Germline loops: CDR1 DFQATT, CDR2 SNEGSKA (reference sequence). Trimming took 4 bases from V and 7 from J, leaving 17 bases between them. The CDR3 is CSAMSNPSSNEQFF. In nucleotides, the CDR3 is TGCAGTGCTATGTCTAACCCTAGTTCTAATGAGCAGTTCTTC.

A remark on this clonotype: The missing conserved phenylalanine or tryptophan at the end of this CDR3 makes a read error likely. It is unclear where the CDR3 begins or ends on the DNA, so no DNA is shown, and the CDR3 is as TCRdb lists it. The V and J genes are TRBV11-2 and TRBJ2-3; TRBD2 was called by the table and not checked on the DNA. The CDR3 totals 15 residues, both ends included. CDR1 is SGHAT and CDR2 is FQNNGV in the germline V gene. CDR3 residues: CASTWRGGLTDTHYL.